This TCR beta chain derives from a study of CD8 T cells in ankylosing spondylitis. Whole-study results and caveats: Ankylosing spondylitis blood seemed to carry a telltale TCR beta motif made of roughly 8 highly homologous variants.

The CDR3 runs 14 residues. Germline-derived CDR1 and CDR2 are MNHNS and SASEGT. V was clipped by 6 bases and J by 6 bases, with 14 bases between them. A quantitative 5'-RACE method, one with molecular barcodes, was used to make TCR beta libraries. Using its own MiXCR run on the 5' RACE reads, TCRdb lists one record per CDR3 protein. The sample carries some 840,000 distinct CDR3 sequences, approximately 10% recorded once. As for this clonotype: Its cognate antigen is unknown.

The chain is built from TRBV6-1 and TRBJ2-2; weak D call: TRBD2 (6 bases). The sample taken for sequencing was blood, either unsorted or a sorted T cell fraction (not recorded which). The sequence was obtained from a male donor with ankylosing spondylitis. CDR3 sequence (DNA): TGTGCCAGCAGGGACTTTCTAGCGTCCGGGGAGCTGTTTTTT. Encoded protein: CASRDFLASGELFF.